This T cell receptor beta chain was retrieved from a study of T-cell reconstitution after alpha-beta-depleted transplantation in children. Points from the study as a whole: Newly made T cells mostly supplied T-cell counts and diversity one year after transplant. Surviving recipient T cells and intrathymic progenitors accounted for some patients' high TCRbeta diversity at day 60. Several hundred rapidly expanded clones from non-depleted graft cells reportedly supplied alpha-beta T cells about two months post-transplant.

Germline V CDR1 and CDR2: DFQATT, SNEGSKA (reference sequence). The CDR3 length is 10 residues. V was shortened by 3 bases and J by 7 bases, with 7 bases between the two germline ends. Unique molecular identifiers tagged the TCRbeta library. MiXCR, applied by TCRdb to the PCR reads, yields one record per CDR3 protein. Among around 140,000 distinct CDR3 sequences listed, 8.5% to 10% were seen once. This clonotype was recorded at least ten times. No antigen is known for it. This chain uses TRBV20-1 with TRBJ2-7; no firm D call. The receptor's source is a female patient between 2 and 10 years old who had a stem cell transplant for congenital amegakaryocytic thrombocytopenia, so the T cells may come from the graft donor. The specimen comprised PBMCs, mostly from graft donor cells, sampled 180 days after TCRalphabeta/CD19-depleted stem cell transplant. CDR3 loop: CSASYGEQYF. Written as DNA, the CDR3 is TGCAGTGCTAGCTACGGGGAGCAGTACTTC.